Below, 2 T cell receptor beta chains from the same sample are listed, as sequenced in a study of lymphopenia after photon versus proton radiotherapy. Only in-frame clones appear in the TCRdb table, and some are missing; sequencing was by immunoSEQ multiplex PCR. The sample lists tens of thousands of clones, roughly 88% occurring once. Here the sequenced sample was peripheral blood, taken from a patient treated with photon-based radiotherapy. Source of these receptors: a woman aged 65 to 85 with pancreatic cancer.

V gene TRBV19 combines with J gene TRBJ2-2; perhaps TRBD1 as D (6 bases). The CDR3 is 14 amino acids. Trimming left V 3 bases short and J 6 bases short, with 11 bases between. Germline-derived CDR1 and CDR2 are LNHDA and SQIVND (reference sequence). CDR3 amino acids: CASSIGGPSGELFF. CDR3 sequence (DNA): TGTGCCAGTAGTATTGGGGGCCCTTCCGGGGAGCTGTTTTTT. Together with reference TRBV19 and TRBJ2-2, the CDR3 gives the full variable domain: DGGITQSPKYLFRKEGQNVTLSCEQNLNHDAMYWYRQDPGQGLRLIYYSQIVNDFQKGDIAEGYSVSREKKESFPLTVTSAQKNPTAFYLCASSIGGPSGELFFGEGSRLTVL.

The DNA of the CDR3 is TGTGCCAGCAGTGCCTCACAGGGGGCTGTGGGAAATGAGCAGTTCTTC. Its protein is CASSASQGAVGNEQFF. The chain carries TRBV27 and TRBJ2-1, with 9 bases matching TRBD1. From germline, CDR1 is MNHEY and CDR2 SMNVEV (reference sequence). After removal of 5 bases from V and 7 bases from J, the junction contained 12 bases not matched to a gene. CDR3 size: 16 residues.